These 29 T cell receptor beta chains share one sample of origin, sequenced in a study of technical replicates of blood from four donors. Some clones are missing from TCRdb's copy, which holds only in-frame ones; the method was immunoSEQ multiplex PCR. The sample contains tens of thousands of clones, 90% of which appear only once. Sequenced sample: PBMCs. The receptors originated from a human donor in good health. Some clones in this sample may be carry-over from other donors' samples.

This sequence joins TRBV5-6 and TRBJ1-5; D call uncertain. The CDR3 covers 14 residues. Germline V gives CDR1 SGHDT, CDR2 YYEEEE. V was shortened by 0 bases and J by 4 bases, with 8 bases between the two germline ends. The CDR3 sequence: CASSLVGRNQPQHF. The CDR3, as DNA: TGTGCCAGCAGCTTGGTTGGGCGAAATCAGCCCCAGCATTTT. Full variable domain (outside the CDR3, taken from reference TRBV5-6 and TRBJ1-5): DAGVTQSPTHLIKTRGQQVTLRCSPKSGHDTVSWYQQALGQGPQFIFQYYEEEERQRGNFPDRFSGHQFPNYSSELNVNALLLGDSALYLCASSLVGRNQPQHFGDGTRLSIL.

The chain uses TRBV6-6 and TRBJ1-5; D call uncertain. The CDR3 covers 15 residues. From germline, CDR1 is MNHNY and CDR2 SVGAGI (reference sequence). V was pared by 2 bases and J by 0 bases, with 8 bases between. The CDR3: CASSYGTGSNQPQHF. Here the CDR3 DNA reads TGTGCCAGCAGTTACGGCACGGGTAGCAATCAGCCCCAGCATTTT.

V is TRBV2 and J is TRBJ2-7, with 9 positions matching TRBD1. The CDR3 extends over 12 amino acids. Losses at the gene ends were 11 bases for V and 5 bases for J; bases not matched to a gene: 7. Germline V CDR1 and CDR2: SNHLY, FYNNEI. This chain's CDR3 is CAGRDRVNEQYF. Written as DNA, the CDR3 is TGTGCCGGAAGGGACAGGGTGAACGAGCAGTACTTC.

V usage is TRBV5-8 and J usage is TRBJ2-4; 8 bases match TRBD2. Trimming removed 0 bases from V and 1 base from J; junction bases left unmatched: 3. This CDR3 is 16 amino acids long. Germline loops: CDR1 SGHTS, CDR2 YDEGEE. CDR3 loop: CASSLGGGRAKNIQYF. The CDR3 DNA reads as TGTGCCAGCAGCTTGGGTGGCGGGAGGGCCAAAAACATTCAGTACTTC. Full variable domain (missing parts from reference TRBV5-8 and TRBJ2-4): EAGVTQSPTHLIKTRGQQATLRCSPISGHTSVYWYQQALGLGLQFLLWYDEGEERNRGNFPPRFSGRQFPNYSSELNVNALELEDSALYLCASSLGGGRAKNIQYFGAGTRLSVL.

V is TRBV7-2 and J is TRBJ2-3, with D perhaps matching TRBD1 (5 bases). V lost 3 bases to trimming and J lost 7 bases, with 8 bases between them. The CDR3 covers 12 residues. Germline-derived CDR1 and CDR2 are SGHTA and FQGNSA. The CDR3 bases are TGTGCCAGCAGCTTGACAGCCTATACGCAGTATTTT. Translation: CASSLTAYTQYF.

The genes are TRBV6-5 and TRBJ1-4; D not certain. The V gene lost 1 base and the J gene lost 7 bases, with 7 bases spanning the gap. Germline CDR1 is MNHEY and CDR2 is SVGAGI. The CDR3 sequence is 13 residues long. CDR3 amino acids: CASSYLRGEKLFF. The CDR3 DNA follows: TGTGCCAGCAGTTACTTGCGGGGTGAAAAACTGTTTTTT.

The rearrangement uses TRBV30 and TRBJ1-2; a weak D match, TRBD1 (5 bases). The length of the CDR3 is 12 residues. CDR1 GTSNPN and CDR2 SVGIG come from the germline V gene (reference sequence). V lost 3 bases and J 8 bases, leaving 13 bases between the germline ends. CDR3 region: CAWSPFGGGYTF. The CDR3 bases are TGTGCCTGGAGCCCCTTCGGGGGAGGCTACACCTTC.

V gene TRBV7-7 combines with J gene TRBJ2-7; possible D gene TRBD1, 6 bases. There are 13 residues in the CDR3. V gave up 2 bases and J gave up 6 bases, with 11 bases separating them. Germline V gene sequence: CDR1 SSHAT, CDR2 FNYEAQ (reference sequence). CDR3 bases: TGTGCCAGCAGCTTAAGCCAGGGGAGCGAGCAGTACTTC. Amino acid sequence: CASSLSQGSEQYF.

The V call is TRBV2, the J call TRBJ1-6, with D possibly matching TRBD1 (5 bases). This CDR3 spans 15 amino acids. Germline V gives CDR1 SNHLY, CDR2 FYNNEI. The germline V and J ends were trimmed by 2 bases and 3 bases, with 8 bases remaining between them. CDR3 in amino acids: CASSESGHYNSPLHF. DNA for the CDR3: TGTGCCAGCAGTGAATCTGGACACTATAATTCACCCCTCCACTTT.

This chain connects TRBV5-1 to TRBJ1-4; tentatively, D is TRBD1 (5 bases). V was trimmed by 4 bases and J by 4 bases, leaving 14 bases between them. The CDR3 loop spans 15 amino acids. Germline V gives CDR1 SGHRS, CDR2 YFSETQ. The CDR3 region has the DNA TGCGCCAGCAGCCCTACAGCAGGGCTTAATGAAAAACTGTTTTTT. It codes for CASSPTAGLNEKLFF. The variable domain in full, completed from reference TRBV5-1 and TRBJ1-4, reads KAGVTQTPRYLIKTRGQQVTLSCSPISGHRSVSWYQQTPGQGLQFLFEYFSETQRNKGNFPGRFSGRQFSNSRSEMNVSTLELGDSALYLCASSPTAGLNEKLFFGSGTQLSVL.

The chain uses TRBV15 and TRBJ1-5; 8 nucleotides align to TRBD1. The CDR3 consists of 16 residues. From germline, CDR1 is LNHNV and CDR2 YYDKDF (reference sequence). The V gene end was trimmed by 1 base and the J gene end by 4 bases; junction bases not matched to a gene: 6. The CDR3 nucleotides are TGTGCCACCAGCAGAGGACAGGGGAGAGGAAATCAGCCCCAGCATTTT. It translates to CATSRGQGRGNQPQHF. The variable domain in full, with the rest retrieved from reference TRBV15 and TRBJ1-5, is DAMVIQNPRYQVTQFGKPVTLSCSQTLNHNVMYWYQQKSSQAPKLLFHYYDKDFNNEADTPDNFQSRRPNTSFCFLDIRSPGLGDTAMYLCATSRGQGRGNQPQHFGDGTRLSIL.

This sequence joins TRBV5-8 and TRBJ2-7; D is perhaps TRBD2 (7 bases). The CDR3 has 16 residues. Between the trimmed V and J ends, which lost 4 bases and 2 bases, there was a span of 19 bases. Germline lookup yields CDR1 SGHTS and CDR2 YDEGEE. For the CDR3, the DNA is TGTGCCAGCAGCCGGGCGGGGGCCTCTATGACCTACGAGCAGTACTTC. Encoded protein: CASSRAGASMTYEQYF.

The chain couples TRBV29-1 to TRBJ2-1; 9 bases fit TRBD2. The CDR3 loop spans 16 amino acids. V was pared by 1 base and J by 7 bases, with 11 bases of the junction left unmatched. Per the germline V gene, CDR1 is SQVTM and CDR2 is ANQGSEA. CDR3 region: CSVEVISAGGRNEQFF. CDR3 nucleotides: TGCAGCGTTGAAGTTATTTCGGCGGGGGGGCGGAATGAGCAGTTCTTC.

CDR3 sequence reads: CASRGTSGPYEQYF. The CDR3 DNA sequence: TGTGCCAGCAGGGGGACTAGCGGCCCCTACGAGCAGTACTTC. V and J are TRBV28 and TRBJ2-7, with TRBD2 matching over 11 bases. Trimming cost V 6 bases and J 2 bases; bases outside gene matches: 3. This CDR3 has 14 residues. Germline V gene data show CDR1 as MDHEN and CDR2 as SYDVKM.

This clone has just one count. The rearrangement joins TRBV7-9 to TRBJ2-7; unclear D gene. V was cut by 0 bases and J by 3 bases, with 6 bases left in between. CDR1 SEHNR and CDR2 FQNEAQ come from the germline V gene (reference sequence). The CDR3 spans 13 residues. The CDR3 bases are TGTGCCAGCAGCTTAGCGGAGTTCTACGAGCAGTACTTC. It codes for CASSLAEFYEQYF.

J is TRBJ2-7 and V is TRBV19; TRBD2 agrees at 9 bases. CDR3 size: 15 residues. The V gene's germline CDR1 is LNHDA and CDR2 SQIVND (reference sequence). Trimming at V came to 4 bases and at J to 2 bases, leaving 6 bases not matched to a gene. The CDR3 loop is CASSKSTSGTYEQYF. The CDR3 region has the DNA TGTGCCAGTAGTAAGTCGACTAGCGGAACCTACGAGCAGTACTTC.

The V and J genes are TRBV10-2 and TRBJ2-7; D unresolved. Deletions cut 2 bases from V and 6 bases from J, with 11 bases between. This CDR3 is built from 13 residues. Germline V gene sequence: CDR1 WSHSY, CDR2 SAAADI. CDR3 nucleotide sequence: TGCGCCAGCAGTGAGGACTCCTCGGGCGAGCAGTACTTC. Amino acid sequence: CASSEDSSGEQYF.

V is TRBV19 and J is TRBJ2-3; TRBD2 aligns across 8 bases. V was pared by 6 bases and J by 1 base, with 0 bases of the junction left unmatched. CDR3 length: 13 residues. The germline V gene has CDR1 LNHDA and CDR2 SQIVND (reference sequence). The CDR3 sequence is CASRTSGTDTQYF. As DNA, the CDR3 is TGTGCCAGTAGGACTAGCGGCACAGATACGCAGTATTTT.

This clone has just one count. The chain recombines TRBV11-2 with TRBJ2-7; no firm D call. CDR1 and CDR2 from the germline V gene are SGHAT and FQNNGV. This CDR3 has 18 amino acids. The germline V and J ends were trimmed by 1 base and 0 bases, with 19 bases remaining between them. CDR3 region: CASSLGGSNRRYSYEQYF. DNA for the CDR3: TGTGCCAGCAGCTTAGGTGGTAGTAACAGACGATACTCCTACGAGCAGTACTTC.

This clone was picked up one time. J is TRBJ2-7 and V is TRBV9; a possible D gene is TRBD2 (5 bases). This CDR3 comprises 16 residues. The V end was cut by 4 bases, the J end by 0 bases, with 17 bases between. The germline V gene encodes CDR1 SGDLS and CDR2 YYNGEE. The CDR3 region has the DNA TGTGCCAGCAGCCCCGAGAGGGCTGGGAGCTCCTACGAGCAGTACTTC. Translation: CASSPERAGSSYEQYF.

V and J are TRBV7-2 and TRBJ2-1; TRBD2 is a possible D gene (5 bases). From germline, CDR1 is SGHTA and CDR2 FQGNSA. The CDR3 extends over 14 amino acids. V lost 0 bases and J lost 4, with 7 bases in between. The CDR3 here is CASSLAGKYNEQFF. The CDR3 bases are TGTGCCAGCAGCTTAGCCGGGAAATACAATGAGCAGTTCTTC.

The chain joins TRBV5-1 to TRBJ2-5; D remains ambiguous. This CDR3 spans 13 amino acids. The V gene lost 4 bases and the J gene lost 1 base, with 8 bases spanning the gap. From germline, CDR1 is SGHRS and CDR2 YFSETQ. The CDR3 bases are TGCGCCAGCAGCGGGCTGCTCCAAGAGACCCAGTACTTC. Residues: CASSGLLQETQYF.

The rearrangement joins TRBV18 to TRBJ2-7, with D possibly TRBD1 on 6 matching bases. Germline V lookup: CDR1 KGHSH, CDR2 LQKENI. This CDR3 spans 14 amino acids. Trimming shortened V by 5 bases and J by 3 bases, and 14 bases separated the two germline ends. As DNA, the CDR3 is TGTGCCAGCTCAGCCCGGGACACCAGCTACGAGCAGTACTTC. Its translation: CASSARDTSYEQYF.

The chain has TRBV4-3 and TRBJ1-1; TRBD1 is a possible D gene (5 bases). Trimming took off 3 bases at V and 4 bases at J, with 15 bases between the two ends. The length of the CDR3 is 15 residues. Germline CDR1 reads LGHNA; CDR2 reads YSLEER. The CDR3 DNA sequence: TGCGCCAGCAGCCATTTGGGGCGGGACCGCACTGAAGCTTTCTTT. It is translated as CASSHLGRDRTEAFF.

The chain is built from TRBV14 and TRBJ2-7, with a possible D match to TRBD1 (6 bases). The CDR3 totals 19 residues. Germline V CDR1 and CDR2: SGHDN, FVKESK. V lost 1 base and J 0 bases, leaving 22 bases between the germline ends. The CDR3 loop is CASSQGVARSGDTSYEQYF. Written as DNA, the CDR3 is TGTGCCAGCAGCCAAGGGGTGGCCCGATCTGGGGACACCTCCTACGAGCAGTACTTC.

The chain carries TRBV4-2 and TRBJ2-1, with TRBD2 matching over 9 bases. The V gene end was trimmed by 1 base and the J gene end by 0 bases; junction bases not matched to a gene: 7. Germline V lookup: CDR1 LGHNA, CDR2 YNFKEQ. The CDR3 has 18 amino acids. CDR3 bases: TGTGCCAGCAGCCAAGCTGGGCGGGGGGGAACCTCCTACAATGAGCAGTTCTTC. Amino acid sequence: CASSQAGRGGTSYNEQFF.

DNA of the CDR3: TGTGCCAGCAGTACTAGCGCTTGGGAGCAGTTCTTC. Protein product: CASSTSAWEQFF. V gene TRBV7-2 combines with J gene TRBJ2-1, with 7 bases fitting TRBD2. The germline CDR1 and CDR2 sequences are SGHTA and FQGNSA. Trimming took 6 bases from V and 10 from J; bases not matched to a gene: 6. This CDR3 is built from 12 residues.

A note on this clone: At one boundary the junction diverges from the germline segment, which might be a read error. The chain combines TRBV5-6 with TRBJ2-5, with TRBD2 identical over 12 bases. The CDR3 contains 16 residues. Germline CDR1 and CDR2: SGHDT and YYEEEE. The CDR3: CVSSLLAGGPQETQYF. The CDR3, as DNA: TGTGTCAGCAGCTTACTAGCGGGGGGACCGCAAGAGACCCAGTACTTC.

The V gene is TRBV10-3, the J gene TRBJ2-7; 14 nucleotides agree with TRBD2. The CDR3 spans 17 residues. Looked up from germline, CDR1 is ENHRY and CDR2 is SYGVKD. Germline trimming cut 6 bases from V and 5 bases from J; bases unmatched to any gene: 12. The CDR3 here is CAIRNEGLAGALHEQYF. The DNA for the CDR3 is TGTGCCATCAGGAATGAGGGACTAGCGGGGGCACTTCACGAGCAGTACTTC.